This TCR beta chain came from a study of cytomegalovirus exposure and HLA in healthy donors. Assay: immunoSEQ multiplex PCR; the TCRdb copy retains only in-frame clones and omits some. The table shows around 150,000 clones, with 84% occurring only once. Notes on the study in general: As was reported, the classifier diagnosed cytomegalovirus status with high specificity and sensitivity. In vitro confirmation showed three CMV-associated chains to be CMV antigen specific. Rare TCR sequences predominated, though certain public TCRs were found in many donors.

In this sample, this clone turned up many times. Antigen specificity is unknown. Sequenced material: PBMCs. This clonotype was sampled from a man aged 25-45 years in good health and CMV-seropositive.

The CDR3 DNA sequence: TGTGCCAGCATCCGGGACAGTTTCTCCTACGAGCAGTACTTC. Its protein is CASIRDSFSYEQYF. The chain carries TRBV28 and TRBJ2-7; 7 bases are a match to TRBD1. V lost 7 bases and J lost 0; bases outside the gene matches: 6. This CDR3 comprises 14 residues. Germline V gene data show CDR1 as MDHEN and CDR2 as SYDVKM. Filled out from reference TRBV28 and TRBJ2-7, the complete variable domain reads DVKVTQSSRYLVKRTGEKVFLECVQDMDHENMFWYRQDPGLGLRLIYFSYDVKMKEKGDIPEGYSVSREKKERFSLILESASTNQTSMYLCASIRDSFSYEQYFGPGTRLTVT.